A selection of T cell receptor beta chains follows, all from one sample in a study of cytomegalovirus exposure and HLA in healthy donors. The assay was immunoSEQ multiplex PCR, and TCRdb's table has in-frame clones only and misses some. This sample has 200,000 to 300,000 clones, with around nine tenths found just once. Sequenced input: PBMCs. The origin of the receptors is a man between 18 and 35 years old in good health and CMV-seronegative. The conserved cysteine and the conserved F or W are not part of the CDR3 here.

V	J	CDR3
TRBV2	TRBJ1-6	ASSPGTGHSPLH
TRBV28	TRBJ1-1	ASSESGMNTEAF
TRBV20-1	TRBJ1-1	SARDPPFAF
TRBV4-2	TRBJ2-3	ASSQDQSGGARGTDTQY
TRBV19	TRBJ2-7	ASSIGHEQY
TRBV11-3	TRBJ2-4	ASSLAGGPYQY
TRBV7-9	TRBJ1-1	ASSSQGGRGTEAF
TRBV7-9	TRBJ2-5	ASSPTGIRETQY
TRBV4-1	TRBJ2-7	ASSQEDPHMRTGDYEQY
TRBV19	TRBJ2-7	ASSWSSGSEQY
TRBV9	TRBJ2-5	ASSPQAVGLAGETGETQY
TRBV28	TRBJ2-5	ASSLVRGAQETQY
TRBV5-1	TRBJ2-3	ASSLDDTRTDTQY
TRBV14	TRBJ1-6	ASRLTQGDNSPLH
TRBV4-1	TRBJ1-1	ASSLNSLPGANTEAF
TRBV9	TRBJ2-5	ASSMDRVETQY
TRBV6-5	TRBJ2-1	ASSLAGGPLYNEQF
TRBV12-5	TRBJ1-5	ASGSDSNQPQH
TRBV4-1	TRBJ2-1	ASSQSTSGGSYNEQF
TRBV20-1	TRBJ2-7	SAADREQY
TRBV4-1	TRBJ2-7	ASSQENTGQTSYEQY
TRBV2	TRBJ2-7	ASSAGYHEQY
TRBV11-3	TRBJ1-3	ASSCTGTGAGNTIY
TRBV7-2	TRBJ2-7	ASSLGGGYEQY
TRBV19	TRBJ2-1	ASSQQGGQYNEQF
TRBV5-6	TRBJ2-1	ASSLGADYNEQF
TRBV4-3	TRBJ2-1	ASSLAASGGSYNEQF
TRBV10-1	TRBJ2-5	ASSGRAKTQY
TRBV29-1	TRBJ2-1	SVEGRQASYNEQF
TRBV27	TRBJ2-7	ASSYGTGLTYEQY
TRBV9	TRBJ2-3	ASSGSGGAVDTQY
TRBV4-1	TRBJ2-5	ASSQGRGETQY
TRBV18	TRBJ1-4	ASSRANEKLF
TRBV7-9	TRBJ1-2	ASSISDYGYT
TRBV15	TRBJ2-3	ATSPEGQTASDTQY
TRBV28	TRBJ2-7	ASNRQGGEQY